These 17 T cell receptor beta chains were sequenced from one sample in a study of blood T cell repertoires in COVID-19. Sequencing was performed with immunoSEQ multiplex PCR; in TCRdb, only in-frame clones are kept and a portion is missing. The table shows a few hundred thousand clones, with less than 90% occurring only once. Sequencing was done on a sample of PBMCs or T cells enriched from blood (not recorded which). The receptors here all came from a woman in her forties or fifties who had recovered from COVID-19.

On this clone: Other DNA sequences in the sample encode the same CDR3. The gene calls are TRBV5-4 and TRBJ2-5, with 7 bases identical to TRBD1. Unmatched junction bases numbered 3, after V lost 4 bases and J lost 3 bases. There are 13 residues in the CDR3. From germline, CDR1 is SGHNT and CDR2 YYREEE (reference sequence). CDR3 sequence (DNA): TGTGCCAGCAGCGCAGGGACAGAAGAGACCCAGTACTTC. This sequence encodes CASSAGTEETQYF.

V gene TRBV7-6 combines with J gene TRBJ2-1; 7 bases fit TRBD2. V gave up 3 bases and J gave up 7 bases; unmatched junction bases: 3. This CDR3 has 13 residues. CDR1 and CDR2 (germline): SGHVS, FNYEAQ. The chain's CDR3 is CASSFSSGNEQFF. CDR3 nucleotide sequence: TGTGCCAGCAGCTTTAGTAGCGGGAATGAGCAGTTCTTC.

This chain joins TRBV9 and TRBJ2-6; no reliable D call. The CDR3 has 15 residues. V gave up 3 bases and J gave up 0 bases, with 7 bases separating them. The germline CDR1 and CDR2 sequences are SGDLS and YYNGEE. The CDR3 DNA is TGTGCCAGCAGCGCTCTCAGCTCTGGGGCCAACGTCCTGACTTTC. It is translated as CASSALSSGANVLTF.

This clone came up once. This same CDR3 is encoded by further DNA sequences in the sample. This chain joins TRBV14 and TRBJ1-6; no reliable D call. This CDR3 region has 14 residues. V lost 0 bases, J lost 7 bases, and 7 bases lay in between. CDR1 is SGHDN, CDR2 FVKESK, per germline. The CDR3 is CASSQDRGNSPLHF. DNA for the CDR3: TGTGCCAGCAGCCAAGACCGCGGAAATTCACCCCTCCACTTT. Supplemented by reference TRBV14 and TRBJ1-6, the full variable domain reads EAGVTQFPSHSVIEKGQTVTLRCDPISGHDNLYWYRRVMGKEIKFLLHFVKESKQDESGMPNNRFLAERTGGTYSTLKVQPAELEDSGVYFCASSQDRGNSPLHFGNGTRLTVT.

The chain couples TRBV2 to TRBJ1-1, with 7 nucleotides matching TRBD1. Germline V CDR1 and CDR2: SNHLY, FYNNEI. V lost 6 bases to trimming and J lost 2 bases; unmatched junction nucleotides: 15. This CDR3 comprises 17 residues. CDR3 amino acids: CASSRATGRKVNTEAFF. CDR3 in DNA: TGTGCCAGCAGCCGCGCGACAGGGCGTAAGGTTAACACTGAAGCTTTCTTT.

CDR3 in amino acids: CASSSGQGLETQYF. The CDR3, as DNA: TGTGCCAGTAGTTCAGGACAGGGTCTGGAGACCCAGTACTTC. The V call is TRBV19, the J call TRBJ2-5, with 8 nucleotides matching TRBD1. The V and J ends lost 5 bases and 5 bases, in that order; junction bases with no gene match: 7. In germline, CDR1 is LNHDA, CDR2 SQIVND (reference sequence). The CDR3 has 14 amino acids.

The CDR3 nucleotides read TGTGCCAGCAGCCCTGACAGGGGGATAGAGGGCTACACCTTC. Protein: CASSPDRGIEGYTF. V is TRBV5-4 and J is TRBJ1-2, with 9 positions matching TRBD1. Germline V lookup: CDR1 SGHNT, CDR2 YYREEE (reference sequence). The CDR3 covers 14 residues. With V trimmed by 4 bases and J by 8 bases, 9 bases remained unmatched.

CDR3: CATQPQGVYGYTF. CDR3 nucleotides: TGTGCCACCCAGCCCCAGGGCGTCTATGGCTACACCTTC. V gene TRBV5-6 combines with J gene TRBJ1-2; weak D call: TRBD1 (5 bases). Trimming removed 9 bases from V and 4 bases from J, with 16 bases in between. CDR1 SGHDT and CDR2 YYEEEE come from the germline V gene. This CDR3 has 13 residues.

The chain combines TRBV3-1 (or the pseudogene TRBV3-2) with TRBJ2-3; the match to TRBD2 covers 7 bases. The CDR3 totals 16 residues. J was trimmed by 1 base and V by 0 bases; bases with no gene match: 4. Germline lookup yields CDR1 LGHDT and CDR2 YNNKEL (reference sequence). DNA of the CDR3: TGTGCCAGCAGCCAAGATCCGGGACTACGCACAGATACGCAGTATTTT. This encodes CASSQDPGLRTDTQYF.

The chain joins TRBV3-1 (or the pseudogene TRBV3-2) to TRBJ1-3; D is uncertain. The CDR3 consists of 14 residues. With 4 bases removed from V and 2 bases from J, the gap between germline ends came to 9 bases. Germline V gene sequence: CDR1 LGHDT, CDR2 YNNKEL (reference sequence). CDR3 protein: CASSLRVAGNTIYF. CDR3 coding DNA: TGTGCCAGCAGCCTGCGGGTAGCTGGAAACACCATATATTTT.

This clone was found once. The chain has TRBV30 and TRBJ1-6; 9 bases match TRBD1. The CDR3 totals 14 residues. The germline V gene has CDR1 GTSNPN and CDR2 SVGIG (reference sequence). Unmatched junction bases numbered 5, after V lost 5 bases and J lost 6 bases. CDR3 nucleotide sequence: TGTGCCTGGCGACAGGGGGAATTTAATTCACCCCTCCACTTT. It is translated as CAWRQGEFNSPLHF.

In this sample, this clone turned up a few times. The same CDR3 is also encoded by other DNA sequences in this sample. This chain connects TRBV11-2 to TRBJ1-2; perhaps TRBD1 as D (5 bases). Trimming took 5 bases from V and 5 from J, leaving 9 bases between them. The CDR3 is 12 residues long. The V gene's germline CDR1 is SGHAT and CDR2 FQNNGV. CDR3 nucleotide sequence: TGTGCCAGCAGCCCATCAGGGTATGGCTACACCTTC. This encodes CASSPSGYGYTF.

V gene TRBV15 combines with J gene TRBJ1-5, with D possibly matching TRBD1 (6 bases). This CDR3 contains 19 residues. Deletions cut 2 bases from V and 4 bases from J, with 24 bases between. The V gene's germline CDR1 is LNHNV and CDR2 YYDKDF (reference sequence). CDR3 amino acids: CATSRPREGVVVRNQPQHF. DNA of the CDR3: TGTGCCACCAGCAGACCACGAGAGGGGGTGGTGGTAAGGAATCAGCCCCAGCATTTT.

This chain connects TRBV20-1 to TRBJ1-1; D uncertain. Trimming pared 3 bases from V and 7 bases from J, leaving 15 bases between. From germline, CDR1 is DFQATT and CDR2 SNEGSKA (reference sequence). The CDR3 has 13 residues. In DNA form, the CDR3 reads TGCAGTGCTAGTACCGCGCGGATGGGTGAAGCTTTCTTT. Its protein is CSASTARMGEAFF.

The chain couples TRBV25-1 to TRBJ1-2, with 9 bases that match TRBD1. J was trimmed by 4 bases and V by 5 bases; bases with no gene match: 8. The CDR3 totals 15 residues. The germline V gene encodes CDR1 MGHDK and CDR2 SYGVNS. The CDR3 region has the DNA TGTGCCAGCAGTTCCACGGGACAGGGTCTCTATGGCTACACCTTC. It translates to CASSSTGQGLYGYTF.

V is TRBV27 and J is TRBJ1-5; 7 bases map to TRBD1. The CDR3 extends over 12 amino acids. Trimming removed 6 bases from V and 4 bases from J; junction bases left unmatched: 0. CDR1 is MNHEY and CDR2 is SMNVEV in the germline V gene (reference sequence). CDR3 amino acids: CASRTGNQPQHF. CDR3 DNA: TGTGCCAGCAGGACAGGGAATCAGCCCCAGCATTTT.

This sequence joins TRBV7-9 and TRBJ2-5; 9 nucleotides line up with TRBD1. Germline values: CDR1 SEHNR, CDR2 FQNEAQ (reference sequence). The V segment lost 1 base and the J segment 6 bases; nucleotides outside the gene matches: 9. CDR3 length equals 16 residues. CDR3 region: CASSLDGTGFTKTQYF. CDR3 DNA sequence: TGTGCCAGCAGCTTAGACGGGACAGGGTTTACGAAGACCCAGTACTTC.